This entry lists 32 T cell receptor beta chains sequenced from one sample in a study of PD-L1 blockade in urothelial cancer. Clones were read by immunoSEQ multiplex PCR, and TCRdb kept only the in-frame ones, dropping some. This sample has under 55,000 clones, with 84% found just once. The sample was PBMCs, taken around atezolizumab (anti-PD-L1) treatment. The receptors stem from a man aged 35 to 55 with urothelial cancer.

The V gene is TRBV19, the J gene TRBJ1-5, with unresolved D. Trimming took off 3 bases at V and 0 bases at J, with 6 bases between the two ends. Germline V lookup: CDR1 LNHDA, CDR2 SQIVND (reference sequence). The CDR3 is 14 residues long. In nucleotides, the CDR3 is TGTGCCAGTAGTATTTCCTATAGCAATCAGCCCCAGCATTTT. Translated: CASSISYSNQPQHF.

The CDR3 coding sequence is TGTGCCATCAGTGAAGTCCGTGCGGGGCTAGCGGCCTACAATGAGCAGTTCTTC. It codes for CAISEVRAGLAAYNEQFF. V and J are TRBV10-3 and TRBJ2-1; 7 positions match TRBD2. The CDR3 runs 18 residues. Trimming cost V 3 bases and J 2 bases; bases outside gene matches: 13. CDR1 and CDR2 (germline): ENHRY, SYGVKD.

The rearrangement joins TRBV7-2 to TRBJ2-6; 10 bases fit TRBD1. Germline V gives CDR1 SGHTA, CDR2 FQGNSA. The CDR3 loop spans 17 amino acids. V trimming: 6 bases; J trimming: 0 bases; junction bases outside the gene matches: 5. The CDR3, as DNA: TGTGCCAGCAGTTGGGACAGGGGAAGCTCTGGGGCCAACGTCCTGACTTTC. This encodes CASSWDRGSSGANVLTF.

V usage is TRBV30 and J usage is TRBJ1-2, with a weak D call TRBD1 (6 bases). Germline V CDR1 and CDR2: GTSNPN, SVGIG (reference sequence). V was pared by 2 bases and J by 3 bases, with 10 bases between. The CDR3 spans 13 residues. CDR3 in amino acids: CAWSLSGDYGYTF. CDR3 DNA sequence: TGTGCCTGGAGTTTATCAGGGGACTATGGCTACACCTTC.

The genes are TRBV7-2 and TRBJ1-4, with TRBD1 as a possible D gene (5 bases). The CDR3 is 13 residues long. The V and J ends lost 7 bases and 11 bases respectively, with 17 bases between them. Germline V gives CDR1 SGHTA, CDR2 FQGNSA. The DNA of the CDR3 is TGTGCCAGCACCTCGGTAGGGGTTCGTAAACTGTTTTTT. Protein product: CASTSVGVRKLFF.

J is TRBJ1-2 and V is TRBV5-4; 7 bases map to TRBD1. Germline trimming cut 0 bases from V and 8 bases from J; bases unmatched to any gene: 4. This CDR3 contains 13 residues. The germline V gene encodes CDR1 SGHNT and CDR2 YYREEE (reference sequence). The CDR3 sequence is CASSLGQGGGYTF. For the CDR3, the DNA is TGTGCCAGCAGCTTGGGACAGGGCGGAGGCTACACCTTC.

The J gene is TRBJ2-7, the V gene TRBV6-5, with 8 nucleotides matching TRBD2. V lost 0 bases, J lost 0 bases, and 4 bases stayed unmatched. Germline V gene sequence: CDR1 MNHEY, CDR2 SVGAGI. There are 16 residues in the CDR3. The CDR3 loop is CASSYSRGLASYEQYF. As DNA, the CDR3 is TGTGCCAGCAGTTACTCGAGAGGACTAGCCTCCTACGAGCAGTACTTC.

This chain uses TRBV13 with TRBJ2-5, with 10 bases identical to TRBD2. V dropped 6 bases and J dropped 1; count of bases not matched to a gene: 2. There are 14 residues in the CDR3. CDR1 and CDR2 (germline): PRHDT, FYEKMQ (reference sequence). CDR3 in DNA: TGTGCCAGCAGAGGGACTAGCGCCCAAGAGACCCAGTACTTC. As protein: CASRGTSAQETQYF. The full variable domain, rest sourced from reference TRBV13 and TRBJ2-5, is AAGVIQSPRHLIKEKRETATLKCYPIPRHDTVYWYQQGPGQDPQFLISFYEKMQSDKGSIPDRFSAQQFSDYHSELNMSSLELGDSALYFCASRGTSAQETQYFGPGTRLLVL.

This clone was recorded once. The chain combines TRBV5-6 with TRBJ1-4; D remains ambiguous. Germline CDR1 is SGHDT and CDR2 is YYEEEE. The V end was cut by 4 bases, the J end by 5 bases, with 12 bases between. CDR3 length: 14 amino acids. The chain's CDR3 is CASSEGGGNEKLFF. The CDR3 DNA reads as TGTGCCAGCAGCGAGGGAGGAGGCAATGAAAAACTGTTTTTT. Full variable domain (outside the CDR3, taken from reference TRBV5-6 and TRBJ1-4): DAGVTQSPTHLIKTRGQQVTLRCSPKSGHDTVSWYQQALGQGPQFIFQYYEEEERQRGNFPDRFSGHQFPNYSSELNVNALLLGDSALYLCASSEGGGNEKLFFGSGTQLSVL.

CDR3 region: CASSPGLAGEGETQYF. In DNA form, the CDR3 reads TGTGCCAGCAGCCCCGGACTAGCGGGAGAGGGAGAGACCCAGTACTTC. The rearrangement uses TRBV5-4 and TRBJ2-5, with TRBD2 matching over 13 bases. The CDR3 covers 16 residues. After removal of 4 bases from V and 4 bases from J, the junction contained 7 bases not matched to a gene. From germline, CDR1 is SGHNT and CDR2 YYREEE (reference sequence).

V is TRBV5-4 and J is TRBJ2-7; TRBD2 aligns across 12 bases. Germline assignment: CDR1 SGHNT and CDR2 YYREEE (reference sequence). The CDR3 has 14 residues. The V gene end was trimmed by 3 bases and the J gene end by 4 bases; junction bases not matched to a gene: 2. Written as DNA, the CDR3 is TGTGCCAGCAGCTCCGGACTAGCGGGGTACGAGCAGTACTTC. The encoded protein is CASSSGLAGYEQYF.

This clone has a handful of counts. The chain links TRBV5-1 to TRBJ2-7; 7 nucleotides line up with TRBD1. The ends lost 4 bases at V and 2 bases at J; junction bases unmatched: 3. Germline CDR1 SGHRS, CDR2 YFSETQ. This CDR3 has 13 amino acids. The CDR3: CASSRDSPYEQYF. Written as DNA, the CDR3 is TGCGCCAGCAGCCGGGACAGCCCCTACGAGCAGTACTTC.

The CDR3 DNA is TGTGCCAGCAGCACGGGAGGTGGCACAGATACGCAGTATTTT. It yields the protein CASSTGGGTDTQYF. V and J are TRBV6-1 and TRBJ2-3; 7 bases match TRBD2. This CDR3 contains 14 residues. The trim removed 6 bases at V and 1 base at J, leaving 4 bases unmatched. Germline lookup yields CDR1 MNHNS and CDR2 SASEGT.

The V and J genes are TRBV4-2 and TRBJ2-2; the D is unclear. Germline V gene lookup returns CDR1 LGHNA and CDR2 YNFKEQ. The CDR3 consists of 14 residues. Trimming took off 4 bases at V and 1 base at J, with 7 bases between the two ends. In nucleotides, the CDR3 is TGTGCCAGCAGCCCTCGACTGAACACCGGGGAGCTGTTTTTT. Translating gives CASSPRLNTGELFF.

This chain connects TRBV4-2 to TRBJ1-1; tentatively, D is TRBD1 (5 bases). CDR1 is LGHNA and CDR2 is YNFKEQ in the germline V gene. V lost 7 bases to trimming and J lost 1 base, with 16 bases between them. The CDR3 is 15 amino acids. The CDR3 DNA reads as TGTGCCAGCACCCCTCAGGACAAGACGAACACTGAAGCTTTCTTT. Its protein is CASTPQDKTNTEAFF.

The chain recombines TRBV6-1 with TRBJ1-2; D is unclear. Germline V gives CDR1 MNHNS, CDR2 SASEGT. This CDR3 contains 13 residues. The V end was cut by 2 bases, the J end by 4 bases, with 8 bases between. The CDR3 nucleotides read TGTGCCAGCAGTGAATCGGCGGTCTATGGCTACACCTTC. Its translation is CASSESAVYGYTF.

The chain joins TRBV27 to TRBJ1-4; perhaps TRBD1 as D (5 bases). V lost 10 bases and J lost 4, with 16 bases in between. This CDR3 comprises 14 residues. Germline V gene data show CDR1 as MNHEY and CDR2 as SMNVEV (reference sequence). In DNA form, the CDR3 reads TGTGCCACTCGGGCGGCGGGGCTTAATGAAAAACTGTTTTTT. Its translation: CATRAAGLNEKLFF.

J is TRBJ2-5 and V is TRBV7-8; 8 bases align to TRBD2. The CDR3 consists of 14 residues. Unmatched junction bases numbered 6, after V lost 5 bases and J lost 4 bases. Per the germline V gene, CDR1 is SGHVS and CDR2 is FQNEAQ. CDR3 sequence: CASSAGRVAETQYF. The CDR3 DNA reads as TGTGCCAGCAGCGCCGGGAGGGTCGCAGAGACCCAGTACTTC.

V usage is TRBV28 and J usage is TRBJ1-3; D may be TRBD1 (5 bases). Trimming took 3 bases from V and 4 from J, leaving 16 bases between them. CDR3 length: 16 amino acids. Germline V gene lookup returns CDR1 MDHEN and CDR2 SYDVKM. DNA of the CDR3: TGTGCCAGCAGTTTGAGTGAAGGGGCGGAAGGAAACACCATATATTTT. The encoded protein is CASSLSEGAEGNTIYF.

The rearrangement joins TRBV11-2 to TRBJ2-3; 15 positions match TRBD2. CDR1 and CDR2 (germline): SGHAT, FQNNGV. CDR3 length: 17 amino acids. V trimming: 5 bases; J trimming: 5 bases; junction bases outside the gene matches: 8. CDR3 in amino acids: CASSPRTSGREGDTQYF. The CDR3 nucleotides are TGTGCCAGCAGCCCGCGGACTAGCGGGAGGGAGGGAGATACGCAGTATTTT.

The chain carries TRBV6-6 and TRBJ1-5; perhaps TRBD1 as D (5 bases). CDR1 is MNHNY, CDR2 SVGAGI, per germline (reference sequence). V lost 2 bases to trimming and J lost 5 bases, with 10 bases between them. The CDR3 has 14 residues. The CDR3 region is CASSYRRGDQPQHF. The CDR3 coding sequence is TGTGCCAGCAGTTACCGACGGGGGGATCAGCCCCAGCATTTT.

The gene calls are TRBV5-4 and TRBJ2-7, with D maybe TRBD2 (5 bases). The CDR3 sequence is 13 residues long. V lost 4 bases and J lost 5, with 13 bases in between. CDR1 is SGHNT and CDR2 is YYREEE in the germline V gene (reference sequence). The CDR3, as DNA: TGTGCCAGCAGCGTTATGGTCGGGGACGAGCAGTACTTC. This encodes CASSVMVGDEQYF. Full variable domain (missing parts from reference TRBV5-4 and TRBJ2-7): ETGVTQSPTHLIKTRGQQVTLRCSSQSGHNTVSWYQQALGQGPQFIFQYYREEENGRGNFPPRFSGLQFPNYSSELNVNALELDDSALYLCASSVMVGDEQYFGPGTRLTVT.

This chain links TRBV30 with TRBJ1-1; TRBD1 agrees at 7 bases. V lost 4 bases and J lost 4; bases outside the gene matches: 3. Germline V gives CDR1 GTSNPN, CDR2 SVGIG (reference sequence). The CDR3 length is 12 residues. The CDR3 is CAWTGGGTEAFF. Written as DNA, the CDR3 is TGTGCCTGGACAGGGGGAGGCACTGAAGCTTTCTTT.

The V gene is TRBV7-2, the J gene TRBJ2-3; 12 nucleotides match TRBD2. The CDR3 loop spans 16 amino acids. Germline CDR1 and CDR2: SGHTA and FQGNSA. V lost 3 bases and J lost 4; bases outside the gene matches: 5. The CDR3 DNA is TGTGCCAGCAGCTTTCTTTCTAGCGGGAGGGCAGATACGCAGTATTTT. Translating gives CASSFLSSGRADTQYF. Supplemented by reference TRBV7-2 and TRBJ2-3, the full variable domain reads GAGVSQSPSNKVTEKGKDVELRCDPISGHTALYWYRQSLGQGLEFLIYFQGNSAPDKSGLPSDRFSAERTGGSVSTLTIQRTQQEDSAVYLCASSFLSSGRADTQYFGPGTRLTVL.

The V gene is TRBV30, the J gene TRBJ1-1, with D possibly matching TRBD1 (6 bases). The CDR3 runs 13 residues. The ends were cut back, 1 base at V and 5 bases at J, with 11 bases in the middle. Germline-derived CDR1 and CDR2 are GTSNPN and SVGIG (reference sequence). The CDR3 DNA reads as TGTGCCTGGAGTGCCGGGACACTGACTGAAGCTTTCTTT. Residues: CAWSAGTLTEAFF.

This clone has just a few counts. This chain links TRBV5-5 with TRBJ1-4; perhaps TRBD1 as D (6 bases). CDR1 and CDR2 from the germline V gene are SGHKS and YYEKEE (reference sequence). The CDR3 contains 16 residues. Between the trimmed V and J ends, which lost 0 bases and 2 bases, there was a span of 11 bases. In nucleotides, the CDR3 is TGTGCCAGCAGCTTGGGTACAGGGATCACTAATGAAAAACTGTTTTTT. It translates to CASSLGTGITNEKLFF.

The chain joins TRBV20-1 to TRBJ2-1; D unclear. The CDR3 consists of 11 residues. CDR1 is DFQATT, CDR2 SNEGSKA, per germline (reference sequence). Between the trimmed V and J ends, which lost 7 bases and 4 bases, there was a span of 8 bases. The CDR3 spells CSGQEYNEQFF. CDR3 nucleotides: TGCAGTGGTCAGGAATACAATGAGCAGTTCTTC.

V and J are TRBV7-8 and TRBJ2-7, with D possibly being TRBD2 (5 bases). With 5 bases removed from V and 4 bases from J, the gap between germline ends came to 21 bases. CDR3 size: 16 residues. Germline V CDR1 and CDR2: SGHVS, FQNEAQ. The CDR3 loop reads CASSRGAGDGPYEQYF. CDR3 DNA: TGTGCCAGCAGCCGGGGTGCCGGGGATGGACCTTACGAGCAGTACTTC.

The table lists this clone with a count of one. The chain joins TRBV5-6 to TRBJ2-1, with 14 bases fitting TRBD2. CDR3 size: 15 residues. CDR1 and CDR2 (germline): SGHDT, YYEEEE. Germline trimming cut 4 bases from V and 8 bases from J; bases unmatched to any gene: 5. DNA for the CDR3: TGTGCCAGCAGCGAGGGACTAGCGGGAGCCTATGAGCAGTTCTTC. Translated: CASSEGLAGAYEQFF.

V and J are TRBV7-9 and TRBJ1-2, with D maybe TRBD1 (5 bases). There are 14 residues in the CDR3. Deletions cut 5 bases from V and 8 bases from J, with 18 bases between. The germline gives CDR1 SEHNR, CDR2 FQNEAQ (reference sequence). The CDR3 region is CASSHQQDMAGYTF. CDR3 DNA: TGTGCCAGCAGCCACCAACAGGATATGGCCGGCTACACCTTC. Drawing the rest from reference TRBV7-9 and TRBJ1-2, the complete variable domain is DTGVSQNPRHKITKRGQNVTFRCDPISEHNRLYWYRQTLGQGPEFLTYFQNEAQLEKSRLLSDRFSAERPKGSFSTLEIQRTEQGDSAMYLCASSHQQDMAGYTFGSGTRLTVV.

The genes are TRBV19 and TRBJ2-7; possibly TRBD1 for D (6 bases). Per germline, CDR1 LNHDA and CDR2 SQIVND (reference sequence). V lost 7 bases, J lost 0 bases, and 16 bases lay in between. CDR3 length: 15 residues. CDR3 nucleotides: TGTGCCAGTAAACCTAAGGACAGAGCCTCCTACGAGCAGTACTTC. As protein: CASKPKDRASYEQYF.

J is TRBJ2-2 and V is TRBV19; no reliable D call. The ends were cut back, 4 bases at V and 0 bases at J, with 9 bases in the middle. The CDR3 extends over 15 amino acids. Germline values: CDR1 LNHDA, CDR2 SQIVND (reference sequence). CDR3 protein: CASSKKSANTGELFF. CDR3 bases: TGTGCCAGTAGTAAGAAGAGCGCGAACACCGGGGAGCTGTTTTTT.